Below, one T cell receptor (beta chain) is given with its context. What it binds is unknown. This entry is derived from a study of cytomegalovirus exposure and HLA in healthy donors. Study-wide results and caveats: Because they were indistinguishable, some V segments, including TRBV6-2 and TRBV6-3, were excluded.

Amplification used 60 Vbeta primers and 13 Jbeta primers. Clones were read by immunoSEQ multiplex PCR, and TCRdb kept only the in-frame ones, dropping some. The data show more than 90,000 clones, with over 60% seen just once and roughly 8% held by the top ten. Trimming left V 6 bases short and J 3 bases short, with 9 bases between. From germline, CDR1 is SNHLY and CDR2 FYNNEI. The CDR3 totals 12 residues. This clonotype originated in a female donor in good health and CMV-seronegative. The sequencing sample was made of PBMCs. The chain uses TRBV2 and TRBJ2-7; D might be TRBD2 (6 bases). The CDR3 loop reads CASSRGYYEQYF. CDR3 coding DNA: TGTGCCAGCAGCCGGGGGTACTACGAGCAGTACTTC.